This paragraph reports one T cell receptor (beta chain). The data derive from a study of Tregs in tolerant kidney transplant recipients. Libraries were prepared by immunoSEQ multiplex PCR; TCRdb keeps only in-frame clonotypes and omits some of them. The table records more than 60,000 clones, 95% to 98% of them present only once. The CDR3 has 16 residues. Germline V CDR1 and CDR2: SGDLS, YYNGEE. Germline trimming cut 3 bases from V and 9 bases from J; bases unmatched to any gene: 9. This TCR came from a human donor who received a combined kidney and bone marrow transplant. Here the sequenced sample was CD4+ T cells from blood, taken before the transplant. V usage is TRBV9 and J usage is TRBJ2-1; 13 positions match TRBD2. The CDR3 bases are TGTGCCAGCAGCGAAACTAGCGGGGGGGGCATTGGTGAGCAGTTCTTC. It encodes CASSETSGGGIGEQFF.